The clone carrying this T cell receptor (beta chain) was observed many times. Its antigen remains unknown. This specimen belongs to a study of T cell repertoires in cytomegalovirus infection. TCRdb re-analysed the reads in MiXCR, keeping a single row per CDR3 protein. The sample consists of fewer than 1,000,000 distinct CDR3 sequences, 31% of them appearing once. Per the germline V gene, CDR1 is MGHDK and CDR2 is SYGVNS. V shed 9 bases, J shed 5 bases, and the junction held 13 bases outside the gene matches. The CDR3 is 15 amino acids. Material: cultured CD8+ T cells from PBMCs, obtained from culture after CMV antigen stimulation. The receptor was isolated from a human donor in good health (CMV status not recorded). Some clones in this sample may be carry-over from other donors' samples. The chain links TRBV25-1 to TRBJ2-1; 7 positions agree with TRBD2. The CDR3 reads CASCRGDLEHNEQFF. The DNA for the CDR3 is TGTGCCAGTTGCCGGGGGGACCTCGAACACAATGAGCAGTTCTTC.